This record covers a single T cell receptor (beta chain). Its antigen is undetermined. This sample is drawn from a study of blood T cells in healthy people across ages. On the study more broadly: Capturing about one barcoded beta molecule per two T cells was achieved by template switching.

This CDR3 comprises 11 residues. In germline, CDR1 is SQVTM, CDR2 ANQGSEA. Trimming took 5 bases from V and 13 from J, leaving 15 bases between them. With a J-beta primer mix and a sample-barcoded 5' primer, a second PCR ran about 7 to 12 cycles. TCRdb reprocessed the 5' RACE reads via MiXCR and lists one record per CDR3 protein. The profile shows about 1,400,000 distinct CDR3 sequences, approximately 63% of them singletons. Regarding the study as a whole: It was the long-lived donors that had more naive CD4+ cells and higher diversity than aged donors.

Donors gave 8.5 to 10 milliliters of peripheral blood apiece. Sequencing input: blood. The V gene is TRBV29-1, the J gene TRBJ2-1; D is unclear. The receptor's source is a man younger than 35 in good health. The DNA of the CDR3 is TGCAGCGTTTGGTTCCTAGAGACCCAGTTCTTC. It is translated as CSVWFLETQFF.